Sequencing of this T cell receptor beta chain was carried out in a study of cytomegalovirus exposure and HLA in healthy donors. The PCR used 60 Vbeta and 13 Jbeta primers. Clones were read by immunoSEQ multiplex PCR, and TCRdb kept only the in-frame ones, dropping some. Here the sample spans about 190,000 clones, about 80% being singletons. This clone was seen only a few times. The origin of this receptor is a woman in her forties in good health and CMV-seronegative. Sequenced sample: PBMCs.

The CDR3 nucleotides read TGTGCCAGCAGCGACGGGACAGGGGGCCTTACTAACTATGGCTACACCTTC. It encodes CASSDGTGGLTNYGYTF. The chain links TRBV9 to TRBJ1-2; 12 nucleotides match TRBD1. Germline CDR1 and CDR2: SGDLS and YYNGEE. This CDR3 has 17 amino acids. Trimming removed 3 bases from V and 0 bases from J; junction bases left unmatched: 6.